Sequencing of this T cell receptor (beta chain) was carried out in a study of tissue T cells after allogeneic stem cell transplantation. Study-level results: Only a limited share of tissue TCRs appeared in blood or spleen. Sampling depth was limited, and the cohort was small and clinically varied.

In germline, CDR1 is LGHNT, CDR2 FRNRAP. CDR3 length: 16 amino acids. The V end was cut by 0 bases, the J end by 0 bases, with 11 bases between. Concerning this clone: The antigen is not known.

Sequencing used immunoSEQ multiplex PCR; TCRdb keeps in-frame clones, though not all of them. The sample has roughly 9,200 clones, approximately 57% seen once. Sequencing was performed on tissue from the jejunum, taken at autopsy. This chain links TRBV12-5 with TRBJ2-5, with a weak D call TRBD2 (6 bases). The sequence was obtained from a woman aged 18-55 years with breast cancer. The CDR3 coding sequence is TGTGCTAGTGGTTTGGTACAGCGGGCATACCAAGAGACCCAGTACTTC. Translating gives CASGLVQRAYQETQYF.